Following are 17 T cell receptor beta chains from one sample sequenced in a study of CD8+CD57+ T cells in acquired aplastic anemia (dated by TCRdb to 2016 to 2019). For sequencing, an Illumina HiSeq 2000 was employed. Genomic DNA was used as template for profiling of TCR beta VDJ combinations and CDR3 sequences. TCRdb passed the public sequencing reads through fastp at Q25 and MiXCR, retaining productive beta sequences. Entries are consolidated by CDR3 protein sequence, retaining the most common genes and DNA. Here the sample has 180,000 or so distinct CDR3 sequences; around 50% occur a single time. About 1% of the sample belongs to the ten largest clones. The patients picked for sequencing were ones in whom flow cytometry had shown an expansion of CD8+CD57+ cells. Sequencing was performed on sorted CD4+, CD8+, or CD8+CD57+ T cells (not recorded which) from PBMCs. These receptors came from a human donor with aplastic anemia.

V usage is TRBV11-2 and J usage is TRBJ2-2, with D perhaps assigned TRBD1 or TRBD2 (6 bases each). The CDR3 sequence is 16 residues long. CDR1 and CDR2 from the germline V gene are SGHAT and FQNNGV. Trimming pared 5 bases from V and 5 bases from J, leaving 18 bases between. This CDR3 reads CASSPRGRVGTGELFF. CDR3 DNA: TGTGCCAGCAGCCCTCGGGGGCGGGTCGGGACCGGGGAGCTGTTTTTT.

This chain uses TRBV24-1 with TRBJ1-2; maybe TRBD1 (5 bases). Germline V gives CDR1 KGHDR, CDR2 SFDVKD. This CDR3 is built from 15 residues. Trimming left V 4 bases short and J 3 bases short, with 14 bases between. The CDR3 loop is CATSDGQGPHYGYTF. The CDR3 coding sequence is TGTGCCACCAGTGACGGGCAGGGACCTCACTATGGCTACACCTTC.

This clonotype turned up a few times. A read error may be the cause here, since a much bigger clone is one base away. The chain combines TRBV20-1 with TRBJ1-5; TRBD1 agrees at 8 bases. The ends lost 5 bases at V and 8 bases at J; junction bases unmatched: 11. The CDR3 covers 14 residues. Germline V gene sequence: CDR1 DFQATT, CDR2 SNEGSKA (reference sequence). The CDR3 spells CSALEGRGREPQHF. The CDR3 DNA reads TGCAGTGCTCTAGAGGGCAGGGGGCGGGAGCCCCAGCATTTT.

This sequence joins TRBV2 and TRBJ2-7; 9 nucleotides line up with TRBD1. J lost 3 bases, V lost 2 bases, and 2 bases had no gene match. The germline V gene encodes CDR1 SNHLY and CDR2 FYNNEI. This CDR3 has 14 residues. The CDR3 DNA sequence: TGTGCCAGCAGTGAAACGACAGGGGGCTACGAGCAGTACTTC. It codes for CASSETTGGYEQYF.

This chain connects TRBV27 to TRBJ2-6; D not resolved. This CDR3 comprises 15 residues. Germline V gives CDR1 MNHEY, CDR2 SMNVEV (reference sequence). V lost 5 bases and J lost 0, with 8 bases in between. The CDR3 DNA reads TGTGCCAGCAGTACGATAGACTCTGGGGCCAACGTCCTGACTTTC. This gives the protein CASSTIDSGANVLTF.

This clonotype was observed many times. This chain uses TRBV7-3 with TRBJ2-5; D unclear. The germline gives CDR1 SGHTA, CDR2 FQGTGA. V lost 2 bases and J 5 bases, leaving 9 bases between the germline ends. CDR3 length: 13 amino acids. Here the CDR3 reads CASSLGPRETQYF. In nucleotides, the CDR3 is TGTGCCAGCAGCTTAGGTCCGAGGGAGACCCAGTACTTC.

This sequence joins TRBV24-1 and TRBJ2-5; 9 bases are a match to TRBD1. The ends lost 4 bases at V and 5 bases at J; junction bases unmatched: 7. In germline, CDR1 is KGHDR, CDR2 SFDVKD. The CDR3 is 15 residues long. The CDR3 nucleotides are TGTGCCACCAGTGACCCAGGACAGGGGTTGGAGACCCAGTACTTC. Amino acid sequence: CATSDPGQGLETQYF.

The V gene is TRBV25-1, the J gene TRBJ2-7, with TRBD1 matching 8 bases. The CDR3 contains 15 residues. J gave up 2 bases and V 2 bases, and 5 bases lay outside the gene matches. Germline V gene data show CDR1 as MGHDK and CDR2 as SYGVNS. CDR3 region: CASSEAGTGTYEQYF. In DNA form, the CDR3 reads TGTGCCAGCAGTGAAGCCGGGACAGGAACCTACGAGCAGTACTTC.

This clonotype showed up many times. The V and J genes are TRBV2 and TRBJ1-1, with D unresolved. Germline V gene lookup returns CDR1 SNHLY and CDR2 FYNNEI. V was pared by 7 bases and J by 0 bases, with 6 bases between. The CDR3 consists of 12 residues. Here the CDR3 DNA reads TGTGCCAGCATCGGGATGAACACTGAAGCTTTCTTT. As protein: CASIGMNTEAFF.

V usage is TRBV5-1 and J usage is TRBJ2-5; TRBD2 might be the D (7 bases). V lost 0 bases and J lost 7, with 19 bases in between. This CDR3 spans 16 amino acids. The germline CDR1 and CDR2 sequences are SGHRS and YFSETQ. This CDR3 reads CASSLDGGGLEGTQYF. In nucleotides, the CDR3 is TGCGCCAGCAGCTTGGACGGCGGGGGCTTGGAGGGGACCCAGTACTTC. Looking up the rest from reference TRBV5-1 and TRBJ2-5 gives the full variable domain: KAGVTQTPRYLIKTRGQQVTLSCSPISGHRSVSWYQQTPGQGLQFLFEYFSETQRNKGNFPGRFSGRQFSNSRSEMNVSTLELGDSALYLCASSLDGGGLEGTQYFGPGTRLLVL.

This clonotype was detected ten times or more. At one end the junction does not follow the germline gene, possibly because of a read error. This rearrangement joins TRBV12-3 or TRBV12-4 to TRBJ2-1, with a tentative D call TRBD1 (6 bases). The CDR3 covers 14 residues. The CDR3 here is CASSTGSSYNEQFF. CDR3 in DNA: TGTGCCAGCAGCACAGGGAGCTCCTACAATGAGCAATTCTTC.

This chain links TRBV24-1 with TRBJ2-1, with 9 bases lining up with TRBD2. Germline V gene sequence: CDR1 KGHDR, CDR2 SFDVKD. This CDR3 region has 15 residues. Unmatched junction bases numbered 3, after V lost 6 bases and J lost 1 base. The CDR3 sequence: CATSYSGGSYNEQFF. The CDR3 DNA is TGTGCCACCAGTTATAGCGGGGGTTCCTACAATGAGCAGTTCTTC.

The CDR3 coding sequence is TGTGCCAGTAGTATGCGGCAGGGGTACTATGGCTACACCTTC. Amino acids: CASSMRQGYYGYTF. This chain uses TRBV19 with TRBJ1-2; maybe TRBD1 (6 bases). The V gene lost 3 bases and the J gene lost 3 bases, with 11 bases spanning the gap. This CDR3 spans 14 amino acids. Per germline, CDR1 LNHDA and CDR2 SQIVND (reference sequence). Based on the CDR3 plus reference TRBV19 and TRBJ1-2, the full variable domain is DGGITQSPKYLFRKEGQNVTLSCEQNLNHDAMYWYRQDPGQGLRLIYYSQIVNDFQKGDIAEGYSVSREKKESFPLTVTSAQKNPTAFYLCASSMRQGYYGYTFGSGTRLTVV.

The chain is built from TRBV20-1 and TRBJ1-5; a possible D gene is TRBD1 (5 bases). The V end was cut by 6 bases, the J end by 0 bases, with 12 bases between. This CDR3 is 14 amino acids long. Per germline, CDR1 DFQATT and CDR2 SNEGSKA (reference sequence). In DNA, the CDR3 is TGCAGTGCGTCGACAGTTAATAGCAATCAGCCCCAGCATTTT. Encoded protein: CSASTVNSNQPQHF.

At least ten counts were recorded for this clonotype. For the CDR3, the DNA is TGCAGTGCCAACCAACCGGGACTCAAACTACTAACGTATGGCTACACCTTC. As protein: CSANQPGLKLLTYGYTF. The rearrangement joins TRBV20-1 to TRBJ1-2, with a possible D match to TRBD1 (5 bases). Trimming shortened V by 6 bases and J by 5 bases, and 28 bases separated the two germline ends. Per the germline V gene, CDR1 is DFQATT and CDR2 is SNEGSKA (reference sequence). The length of the CDR3 is 17 residues.

This clonotype has a single count. The chain recombines TRBV9 with TRBJ1-6, with D possibly TRBD1 on 6 matching bases. V shed 4 bases and J shed 7 bases, with 12 bases lying between them. The CDR3 has 14 amino acids. Germline V CDR1 and CDR2: SGDLS, YYNGEE. The CDR3 nucleotides are TGTGCCAGCAGCCTTAACACAGGGAATTCACCCCTCCACTTT. Translating gives CASSLNTGNSPLHF.

This clonotype was found many times. The V and J genes are TRBV9 and TRBJ2-7; D perhaps matches TRBD2 (6 bases). V lost 0 bases, J lost 3 bases, and 13 bases lay in between. The CDR3 is 15 residues long. CDR1 is SGDLS and CDR2 is YYNGEE in the germline V gene. CDR3 residues: CASSVAGVGGYEQYF. The CDR3 DNA follows: TGTGCCAGCAGCGTAGCGGGAGTTGGCGGCTACGAGCAGTACTTC. The full variable domain, in which reference TRBV9 and TRBJ2-7 provide the parts outside the CDR3, is DSGVTQTPKHLITATGQRVTLRCSPRSGDLSVYWYQQSLDQGLQFLIQYYNGEERAKGNILERFSAQQFPDLHSELNLSSLELGDSALYFCASSVAGVGGYEQYFGPGTRLTVT.